Given below is one T cell receptor (beta chain) in context. This sample is part of a study of CD8+CD57+ T cells in acquired aplastic anemia. Genomic DNA, the template, was used for profiling of the TCR beta VDJ and CDR3. TCRdb called the reads again in MiXCR, with one record for every CDR3 protein. The table has approximately 160,000 distinct CDR3 sequences, 35% to 55% seen once; the top ten hold under 1.2%. This CDR3 region has 17 residues. The V end lost 2 bases, the J end lost 12 bases, and 26 bases lay between the germline ends. Per the germline V gene, CDR1 is MNHNS and CDR2 is SASEGT. The TCR originated in a human donor in good health. V gene TRBV6-1 combines with J gene TRBJ2-1, with a weak D call TRBD2 (7 bases). Sequenced sample: sorted CD4+, CD8+, or CD8+CD57+ T cells (not recorded which) from PBMCs. CDR3 amino acids: CASSELISVGGGDGQFF. The CDR3 DNA is TGTGCCAGCAGTGAATTAATTAGTGTGGGGGGGGGCGATGGGCAGTTCTTC.